Below are 7 T cell receptor beta chains sequenced from a single sample in a study of shared T cell receptors in the human thymus. Data came from immunoSEQ multiplex PCR; TCRdb stores just in-frame clones and leaves some out. The sample contains hundreds of thousands of clones, about 87% of which appear only once. This same sample was also part of a study on human thymus T cells.

The sample consisted of thymocytes. These receptors were obtained from a boy in the first two years of life with a congenital heart defect.

In the case of this clone: Other nucleotide sequences from this sample produce the same CDR3. V gene TRBV9 combines with J gene TRBJ1-1, with a possible D match to TRBD1 (6 bases). The ends were cut back, 3 bases at V and 5 bases at J, with 8 bases in the middle. The CDR3 contains 12 residues. Germline V lookup: CDR1 SGDLS, CDR2 YYNGEE. This CDR3 is CASSAQGTEAFF. CDR3 sequence (DNA): TGTGCCAGCAGCGCACAGGGTACTGAAGCTTTCTTT.

The V gene is TRBV27, the J gene TRBJ2-7, with D possibly matching TRBD1 (6 bases). CDR3 length: 13 amino acids. CDR1 is MNHEY and CDR2 is SMNVEV in the germline V gene (reference sequence). Trimming removed 6 bases from V and 5 bases from J, with 14 bases in between. The DNA for the CDR3 is TGTGCCAGCAGGAAAAACAGGGATCACGAGCAGTACTTC. Protein: CASRKNRDHEQYF.

The rearrangement uses TRBV4-1 and TRBJ2-1; 8 bases are a match to TRBD2. CDR3 size: 13 residues. After removal of 4 bases from V and 10 bases from J, the junction contained 6 bases not matched to a gene. Per germline, CDR1 MGHRA and CDR2 YSYEKL. The CDR3 region has the DNA TGCGCCAGCAGCCCTCCAACTAGCGGAGAGCAGTTCTTC. This encodes CASSPPTSGEQFF.

The DNA for the CDR3 is TGTGCCAGCAGCGGCCAAACGGACAGACCTTTGGGCTATGGCTACACCTTC. Translated: CASSGQTDRPLGYGYTF. The chain joins TRBV7-6 to TRBJ1-2, with D possibly TRBD1 on 6 matching bases. CDR3 length: 17 residues. Germline CDR1 reads SGHVS; CDR2 reads FNYEAQ. V shed 5 bases and J shed 4 bases, with 23 bases lying between them.

The chain is built from TRBV14 and TRBJ2-1; D is perhaps TRBD1 (6 bases). Trimming removed 6 bases from V and 9 bases from J, with 18 bases in between. CDR1 and CDR2 from the germline V gene are SGHDN and FVKESK. This CDR3 spans 14 amino acids. The CDR3 loop is CASRGQGPFGEQFF. The CDR3 nucleotides read TGTGCCAGCAGAGGGCAGGGGCCTTTCGGTGAGCAGTTCTTC.

This chain links TRBV6-5 with TRBJ1-5; 7 bases are a match to TRBD1. V lost 4 bases to trimming and J lost 3 bases; unmatched junction nucleotides: 9. The germline gives CDR1 MNHEY, CDR2 SVGAGI. The CDR3 consists of 16 residues. This chain's CDR3 is CASSSTRDSNNQPQHF. Written as DNA, the CDR3 is TGTGCCAGCAGTTCCACCCGGGACAGCAACAATCAGCCCCAGCATTTT.

The J gene is TRBJ1-2, the V gene TRBV29-1; D might be TRBD1 (5 bases). V gave up 5 bases and J gave up 3 bases, with 10 bases separating them. Germline assignment: CDR1 SQVTM and CDR2 ANQGSEA. The CDR3 has 12 residues. CDR3 bases: TGCAGCGTTCCCTCCAGGGACTATGGCTACACCTTC. Residues: CSVPSRDYGYTF.